This TCR beta chain was identified in a study of blood T cell repertoires in COVID-19. Assay used: immunoSEQ multiplex PCR; TCRdb lists only in-frame clones, some missing. The sample consists of around 260,000 clones, 80% to 90% of them appearing once. The CDR3 runs to 15 residues. The germline V and J ends were trimmed by 1 base and 1 base, with 10 bases remaining between them. CDR1 and CDR2 from the germline V gene are SEHNR and FQNEAQ (reference sequence). Sequenced input: peripheral blood. The chain couples TRBV7-9 to TRBJ1-1, with D tentatively TRBD1 (5 bases). The sequence was obtained from a woman aged 45 to 65 with acute or convalescent COVID-19. The CDR3 sequence is CASSLDLGGNTEAFF. The CDR3 bases are TGTGCCAGCAGCTTAGATCTCGGGGGGAACACTGAAGCTTTCTTT.